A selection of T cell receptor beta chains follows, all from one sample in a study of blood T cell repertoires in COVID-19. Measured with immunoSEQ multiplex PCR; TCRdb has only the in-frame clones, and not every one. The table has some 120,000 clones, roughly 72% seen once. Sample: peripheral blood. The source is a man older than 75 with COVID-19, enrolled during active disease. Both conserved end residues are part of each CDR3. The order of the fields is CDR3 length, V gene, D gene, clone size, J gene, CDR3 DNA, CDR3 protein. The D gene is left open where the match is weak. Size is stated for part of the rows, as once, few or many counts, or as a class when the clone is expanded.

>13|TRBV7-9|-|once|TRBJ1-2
TGTGCCAGCAGCCCCCAACTTAACTATGGCTACACCTTC
CASSPQLNYGYTF
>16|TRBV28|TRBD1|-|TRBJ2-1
TGTGCCAGCAGTCCCACAGGGGCCAACTCCTACAATGAGCAGTTCTTC
CASSPTGANSYNEQFF
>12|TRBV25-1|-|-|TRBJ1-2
TGTGCCAGCCTAGACAGGATCTATGGCTACACCTTC
CASLDRIYGYTF
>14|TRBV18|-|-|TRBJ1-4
TGTGCCAGCTCACCGCAGGGGTTTAATGAAAAACTGTTTTTT
CASSPQGFNEKLFF
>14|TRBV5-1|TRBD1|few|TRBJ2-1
TGCGCCAGCAGCTCTGGACAGGTTATCAATGAGCAGTTCTTC
CASSSGQVINEQFF
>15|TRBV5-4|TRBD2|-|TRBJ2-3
TGTGCCAGCAGCTCCCCTAGCGGGAACACAGATACGCAGTATTTT
CASSSPSGNTDTQYF
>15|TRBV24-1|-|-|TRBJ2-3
TGTGCCACCAGTGATCCTACCCGGGGTCCAGATACGCAGTATTTT
CATSDPTRGPDTQYF
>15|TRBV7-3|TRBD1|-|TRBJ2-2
TGTGCCAGCAGCTTATCCCTCAGGGGGCCCGGGGAGCTGTTTTTT
CASSLSLRGPGELFF
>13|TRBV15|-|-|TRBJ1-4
TGTGCCACCAGCAGAGATCCAGGGGAAAAACTGTTTTTT
CATSRDPGEKLFF
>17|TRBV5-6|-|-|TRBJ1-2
TGTGCCAGCAGCTTGCCCTTCCAGGGTTCCGTTAACTATGGCTACACCTTC
CASSLPFQGSVNYGYTF
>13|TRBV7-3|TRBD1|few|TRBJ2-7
TGTGCCAGCAGCGTGGACAGGGGCTACGAGCAGTACTTC
CASSVDRGYEQYF
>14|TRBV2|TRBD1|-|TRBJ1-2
TGTGCCAGCAGTCAAGGGGGCGGGAGCTATGGCTACACCTTC
CASSQGGGSYGYTF
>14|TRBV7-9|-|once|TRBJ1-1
TGTGCCAGCAGCTCGTTTGATGGGGGAGGGGAAGCTTTCTTT
CASSSFDGGGEAFF
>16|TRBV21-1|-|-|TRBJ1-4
TGTGCCAGCAGAGGAGGCAGCCTCCCAACTAATGAAAAACTGTTTTTT
CASRGGSLPTNEKLFF
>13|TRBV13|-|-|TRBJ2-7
TGTGCCAGCAGCCCCCTCCCCCTCTACGAGCAGTACTTC
CASSPLPLYEQYF
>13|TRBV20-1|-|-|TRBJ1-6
TGCAGTGCTAGTATCAGGCCTAATTCACCCCTCCACTTT
CSASIRPNSPLHF